The 13 T cell receptor beta chains below come from one sample, sequenced in a study of cytomegalovirus exposure and HLA in healthy donors. The PCR had 60 Vbeta and 13 Jbeta primers. Data came from immunoSEQ multiplex PCR; TCRdb stores just in-frame clones and leaves some out. Here the sample spans some 190,000 clones, about 85% being singletons. Sequenced sample: PBMCs. These receptors came from a boy between 2 and 10 years old in good health and CMV-seronegative.

The J gene is TRBJ2-2, the V gene TRBV18; 9 nucleotides agree with TRBD1. CDR3 length: 17 residues. Trimming at V came to 3 bases and at J to 4 bases, leaving 9 bases not matched to a gene. The germline V gene has CDR1 KGHSH and CDR2 LQKENI. CDR3 sequence: CASSPSNRGLATGELFF. Here the CDR3 DNA reads TGTGCCAGCTCACCGTCCAACAGGGGGCTGGCCACCGGGGAGCTGTTTTTT.

The genes are TRBV9 and TRBJ2-5; 9 positions agree with TRBD2. Losses at the gene ends were 3 bases for V and 1 base for J; bases not matched to a gene: 7. CDR3 length: 16 amino acids. Germline CDR1 is SGDLS and CDR2 is YYNGEE. The CDR3 sequence: CASSAGASGIQETQYF. In DNA form, the CDR3 reads TGTGCCAGCAGCGCTGGGGCTAGCGGGATCCAAGAGACCCAGTACTTC.

The chain employs TRBV7-7 and TRBJ2-1, with D possibly TRBD2 on 5 matching bases. V lost 5 bases, J lost 4 bases, and 12 bases lay in between. The germline CDR1 and CDR2 sequences are SSHAT and FNYEAQ (reference sequence). The CDR3 consists of 14 residues. The CDR3 DNA is TGTGCCAGCAGCCCCGGGGTGGGTTACAATGAGCAGTTCTTC. This codes for CASSPGVGYNEQFF.

This chain joins TRBV18 and TRBJ2-1; TRBD1 matches at 10 bases. The CDR3 totals 15 residues. J gave up 13 bases and V 6 bases, and 15 bases lay outside the gene matches. Germline loops: CDR1 KGHSH, CDR2 LQKENI. CDR3 bases: TGTGCCAGCTCGCAAGGGGACAGGGGCCCAGGGGGACAGTTCTTC. Protein product: CASSQGDRGPGGQFF.

This clone turned up a few times. The chain has TRBV5-1 and TRBJ2-7; 7 bases line up with TRBD1. The length of the CDR3 is 17 residues. V shed 0 bases, J shed 6 bases, and the junction held 15 bases outside the gene matches. CDR1 is SGHRS, CDR2 YFSETQ, per germline. This chain's CDR3 is CASSLGPTGTATFEQYF. CDR3 bases: TGCGCCAGCAGCTTGGGACCTACTGGGACAGCCACTTTCGAGCAGTACTTC.

The chain combines TRBV4-1 with TRBJ1-4; 7 bases map to TRBD1. Germline values: CDR1 MGHRA, CDR2 YSYEKL. The CDR3 totals 14 residues. After removal of 4 bases from V and 6 bases from J, the junction contained 5 bases not matched to a gene. DNA for the CDR3: TGCGCCAGCAGCCCAGGGGGGATACATGAAAAACTGTTTTTT. It translates to CASSPGGIHEKLFF.

The chain uses TRBV5-1 and TRBJ2-7; 9 bases map to TRBD2. The germline gives CDR1 SGHRS, CDR2 YFSETQ. The junction had 4 bases not matched to a gene; V was cut back by 2 bases and J by 4 bases. The CDR3 has 14 amino acids. CDR3 sequence reads: CASSFGGGVYEQYF. In DNA form, the CDR3 reads TGCGCCAGCAGCTTTGGCGGGGGGGTTTACGAGCAGTACTTC.

V is TRBV4-1 and J is TRBJ1-2, with D maybe TRBD1 (5 bases). The CDR3 consists of 15 residues. V lost 0 bases and J lost 2, with 10 bases in between. Looked up from germline, CDR1 is MGHRA and CDR2 is YSYEKL. In nucleotides, the CDR3 is TGCGCCAGCAGCCAAGATAGGGCAGGGAACTATGGCTACACCTTC. It yields the protein CASSQDRAGNYGYTF.

This clone was detected a few times. The chain is built from TRBV6-6 and TRBJ1-5; D gene ambiguous. Germline loops: CDR1 MNHNY, CDR2 SVGAGI (reference sequence). Trimming took 4 bases from V and 7 from J, leaving 11 bases between them. This CDR3 region has 13 residues. The CDR3 region is CASSLGSLQPQHF. The CDR3 region has the DNA TGTGCCAGCAGTTTAGGGAGCTTACAGCCCCAGCATTTT.

The sample holds a few counts of this clone. This chain uses TRBV6-5 with TRBJ2-2, with D possibly matching TRBD2 (6 bases). Germline V gives CDR1 MNHEY, CDR2 SVGAGI. The V end was cut by 6 bases, the J end by 8 bases, with 16 bases between. This CDR3 comprises 14 residues. CDR3 nucleotide sequence: TGTGCCAGCAGAGCCCGGGACTGGACAGGGGAGCTGTTTTTT. Amino acid sequence: CASRARDWTGELFF.

J is TRBJ2-7 and V is TRBV5-1; TRBD1 is a possible D gene (5 bases). Trimming left V 0 bases short and J 5 bases short, with 12 bases between. Germline loops: CDR1 SGHRS, CDR2 YFSETQ. CDR3 length: 14 amino acids. In DNA form, the CDR3 reads TGCGCCAGCAGCTTGGTACAGGCTCTGGACGAGCAGTACTTC. It translates to CASSLVQALDEQYF.

The chain joins TRBV6-1 to TRBJ1-5, with D possibly TRBD1 on 5 matching bases. The CDR3 runs to 13 residues. From germline, CDR1 is MNHNS and CDR2 SASEGT. Between the trimmed V and J ends, which lost 8 bases and 5 bases, there was a span of 13 bases. CDR3: CASGAGWDQPQHF. The CDR3 DNA reads as TGTGCCAGCGGGGCGGGGTGGGATCAGCCCCAGCATTTT.

The V call is TRBV14, the J call TRBJ1-6, with 9 bases fitting TRBD1. The CDR3 runs to 15 residues. Trimming took 2 bases from V and 10 from J; bases not matched to a gene: 6. Germline CDR1 is SGHDN and CDR2 is FVKESK. CDR3 amino acids: CASSQRDRVTSPLHF. The DNA for the CDR3 is TGTGCCAGCAGCCAAAGGGACAGGGTCACCTCACCCCTCCACTTT.